Only one count was recorded for the clone carrying this T cell receptor beta chain. The data derive from a study of technical replicates of blood from a few donors. Germline CDR1 GTSNPN, CDR2 SVGIG (reference sequence). Trimming removed 8 bases at V and 2 bases at J, with 12 bases between. The CDR3 has 12 residues. Here immunoSEQ multiplex PCR was the method, and the copy in TCRdb shows in-frame clones only, minus some. The table lists about 61,000 clones, about 97% of them singletons. The chain uses TRBV30 and TRBJ1-2, with D hard to call. This receptor was taken from a human donor in good health. The specimen sequenced was T cells isolated from PBMCs. Here the CDR3 reads CAGYGANYGYTF. The DNA of the CDR3 is TGTGCCGGCTACGGAGCAAACTATGGCTACACCTTC.